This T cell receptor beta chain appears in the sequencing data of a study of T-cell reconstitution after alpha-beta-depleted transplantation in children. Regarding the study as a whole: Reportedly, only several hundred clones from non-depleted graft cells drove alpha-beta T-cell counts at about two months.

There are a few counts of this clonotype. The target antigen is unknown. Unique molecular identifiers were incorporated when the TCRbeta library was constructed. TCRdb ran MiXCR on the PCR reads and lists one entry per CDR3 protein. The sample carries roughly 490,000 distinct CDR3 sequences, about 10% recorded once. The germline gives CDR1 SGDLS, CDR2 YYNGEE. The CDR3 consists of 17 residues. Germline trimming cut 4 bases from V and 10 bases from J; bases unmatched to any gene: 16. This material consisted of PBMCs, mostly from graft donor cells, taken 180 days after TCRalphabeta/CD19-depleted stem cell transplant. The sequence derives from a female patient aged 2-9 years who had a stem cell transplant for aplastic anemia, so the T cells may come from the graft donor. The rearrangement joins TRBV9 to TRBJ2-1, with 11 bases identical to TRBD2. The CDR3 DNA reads TGTGCCAGCAGCTTCAGACCGGGACTAGCGGAAGGTAGGGAGCAGTTCTTC. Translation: CASSFRPGLAEGREQFF.